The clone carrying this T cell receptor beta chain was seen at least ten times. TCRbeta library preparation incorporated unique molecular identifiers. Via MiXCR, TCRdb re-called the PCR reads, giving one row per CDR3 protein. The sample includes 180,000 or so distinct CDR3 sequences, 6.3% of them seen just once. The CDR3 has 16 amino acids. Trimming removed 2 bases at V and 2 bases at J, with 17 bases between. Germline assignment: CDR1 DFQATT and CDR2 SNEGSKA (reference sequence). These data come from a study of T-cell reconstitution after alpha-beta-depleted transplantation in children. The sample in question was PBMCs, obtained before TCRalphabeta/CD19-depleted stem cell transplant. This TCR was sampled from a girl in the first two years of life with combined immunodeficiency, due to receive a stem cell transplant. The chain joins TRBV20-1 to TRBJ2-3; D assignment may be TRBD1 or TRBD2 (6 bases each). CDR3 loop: CSARSPEGGITDTQYF. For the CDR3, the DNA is TGCAGTGCTAGATCCCCGGAAGGGGGGATCACAGATACGCAGTATTTT.